The 19 T cell receptor beta chains below were found in one sample sequenced in a study of blood T cell repertoires in COVID-19. Measured with immunoSEQ multiplex PCR; TCRdb has only the in-frame clones, and not every one. The sample carries 95,000 to 150,000 clones, about three quarters recorded once. Sequenced input: peripheral blood. These receptors were obtained from a human donor with acute or convalescent COVID-19. The donor label of this sample is uncertain.

This chain uses TRBV19 with TRBJ1-3; D may be TRBD1 (6 bases). Trimming cost V 7 bases and J 0 bases, with 16 bases left between them. The germline V gene encodes CDR1 LNHDA and CDR2 SQIVND (reference sequence). The CDR3 totals 16 residues. CDR3 sequence reads: CASTLRQESSGNTIYF. The CDR3 DNA follows: TGTGCCAGTACCCTCCGACAGGAGAGCTCTGGAAACACCATATATTTT.

V is TRBV2 and J is TRBJ1-5; TRBD1 might be the D (5 bases). The CDR3 covers 14 residues. Germline V gene data show CDR1 as SNHLY and CDR2 as FYNNEI. With 6 bases removed from V and 1 base from J, the gap between germline ends came to 10 bases. The CDR3: CASRQGLSNQPQHF. In nucleotides, the CDR3 is TGTGCCAGCAGGCAGGGTTTGAGCAATCAGCCCCAGCATTTT.

The chain is built from TRBV7-8 and TRBJ1-2, with 9 positions matching TRBD1. V shed 1 base, J shed 4 bases, and the junction held 16 bases outside the gene matches. Germline assignment: CDR1 SGHVS and CDR2 FQNEAQ. The CDR3 is 19 residues long. CDR3 residues: CASSLVVVGGTGSSYGYTF. CDR3 sequence (DNA): TGTGCCAGCAGCTTAGTCGTCGTGGGCGGGACAGGGTCGAGCTATGGCTACACCTTC.

The CDR3 protein is CASSSLQGPLPSEQFF. CDR3 in DNA: TGTGCCAGCAGCTCCTTACAGGGTCCCCTCCCAAGTGAGCAGTTCTTC. The chain joins TRBV7-8 to TRBJ2-1; maybe TRBD1 (6 bases). Trimming stripped 4 bases from V and 9 bases from J, with 22 bases between. Germline V gives CDR1 SGHVS, CDR2 FQNEAQ. The CDR3 totals 16 residues.

The chain has TRBV2 and TRBJ2-5; perhaps TRBD1 as D (5 bases). The V gene's germline CDR1 is SNHLY and CDR2 FYNNEI. Trimming stripped 11 bases from V and 3 bases from J, with 16 bases between. The CDR3 contains 13 residues. The CDR3 loop is CADSEIGEETQYF. CDR3 sequence (DNA): TGTGCCGACAGCGAGATCGGAGAAGAGACCCAGTACTTC.

This clone has only a few counts. This chain uses TRBV6-5 with TRBJ1-3; 7 bases match TRBD1. The germline V gene has CDR1 MNHEY and CDR2 SVGAGI. CDR3 length equals 14 residues. J lost 0 bases, V lost 8 bases, and 4 bases had no gene match. The CDR3 loop reads CASSGQVSGNTIYF. The CDR3 region has the DNA TGTGCCAGCTCCGGACAGGTCTCTGGAAACACCATATATTTT.

This chain joins TRBV2 and TRBJ2-2; D possibly corresponds to TRBD2 (6 bases). The CDR3 has 13 residues. The germline gives CDR1 SNHLY, CDR2 FYNNEI. V was clipped by 8 bases and J by 5 bases, with 12 bases between them. In nucleotides, the CDR3 is TGTGCCAGCGGGCTAGCGAGAACCGGGGAGCTGTTTTTT. Residues: CASGLARTGELFF.

This clone has only one observation. In nucleotides, the CDR3 is TGCAGCGTCCGATCTACAGGGTGGGTCACTGAAGCTTTCTTT. Translating it yields CSVRSTGWVTEAFF. The chain joins TRBV29-1 to TRBJ1-1; D possibly corresponds to TRBD1 (6 bases). Trimming took 6 bases from V and 4 from J, leaving 18 bases between them. The germline V gene has CDR1 SQVTM and CDR2 ANQGSEA. The CDR3 extends over 14 amino acids.

This sequence joins TRBV3-1 (or the pseudogene TRBV3-2) and TRBJ2-2; 7 bases map to TRBD2. The CDR3 sequence is 15 residues long. The J segment lost 6 bases and the V segment lost 2 bases, leaving 6 bases of the junction unmatched. Per the germline V gene, CDR1 is LGHDT and CDR2 is YNNKEL (reference sequence). DNA of the CDR3: TGTGCCAGCAGCCAACGACTAGCTGTGGCCGGGGAGCTGTTTTTT. It specifies CASSQRLAVAGELFF.

The chain links TRBV6-1 to TRBJ2-7, with D possibly being TRBD1 (5 bases). Trimming pared 3 bases from V and 3 bases from J, leaving 15 bases between. The CDR3 totals 15 residues. The germline V gene encodes CDR1 MNHNS and CDR2 SASEGT. CDR3 DNA sequence: TGTGCCAGCAGTGACCCTAACAGGATCCACTACGAGCAGTACTTC. This sequence encodes CASSDPNRIHYEQYF.

This clone was observed a handful of times. The V and J genes are TRBV18 and TRBJ1-2; the match to TRBD1 covers 10 bases. CDR1 and CDR2 from the germline V gene are KGHSH and LQKENI. The ends lost 2 bases at V and 7 bases at J; junction bases unmatched: 1. CDR3 size: 13 residues. CDR3 protein: CASSPGTGVGYTF. Here the CDR3 DNA reads TGTGCCAGCTCACCAGGGACAGGGGTTGGCTACACCTTC.

V gene TRBV4-1 combines with J gene TRBJ1-6; D gene uncertain. Per the germline V gene, CDR1 is MGHRA and CDR2 is YSYEKL. The CDR3 runs to 18 residues. V lost 0 bases and J lost 0, with 12 bases in between. The CDR3 DNA reads as TGCGCCAGCAGCCAAGATTACGTCACAAGCTCCTATAATTCACCCCTCCACTTT. This codes for CASSQDYVTSSYNSPLHF.

This clone turned up a few times. Here the CDR3 reads CASSPTRTGKGTEAFF. The CDR3 DNA reads TGTGCCAGCTCACCCACTAGGACAGGGAAGGGGACTGAAGCTTTCTTT. The chain carries TRBV18 and TRBJ1-1; 8 bases map to TRBD1. The V gene's germline CDR1 is KGHSH and CDR2 LQKENI. V trimming: 3 bases; J trimming: 5 bases; junction bases outside the gene matches: 11. This CDR3 region has 16 residues.

The sample holds a few counts of this clone. The chain employs TRBV27 and TRBJ2-2; TRBD1 matches at 9 bases. Germline CDR1 and CDR2: MNHEY and SMNVEV (reference sequence). The CDR3 length is 15 residues. V dropped 4 bases and J dropped 4; count of bases not matched to a gene: 4. CDR3 region: CASSYTGGRTGELFF. DNA of the CDR3: TGTGCCAGCAGTTATACAGGGGGCCGCACCGGGGAGCTGTTTTTT.

The chain links TRBV9 to TRBJ2-3; tentatively, D is TRBD2 (7 bases). V lost 0 bases and J lost 6, with 20 bases in between. Germline V gene lookup returns CDR1 SGDLS and CDR2 YYNGEE. The CDR3 length is 17 residues. The CDR3 DNA is TGTGCCAGCAGCGTAGCTACGGAGGGGGGGGGCCTTGATACGCAGTATTTT. Amino acid sequence: CASSVATEGGGLDTQYF.

The chain recombines TRBV7-9 with TRBJ2-7, with D maybe TRBD2 (5 bases). The V gene's germline CDR1 is SEHNR and CDR2 FQNEAQ (reference sequence). This CDR3 contains 12 residues. V lost 4 bases and J 6 bases, leaving 10 bases between the germline ends. CDR3 bases: TGTGCCAGCAGCTCGACTACTTCCGAGCAGTACGTC. This codes for CASSSTTSEQYV.

Concerning this clone itself: One end of the junction does not line up with germline, which may come from a read error. This chain links TRBV20-1 with TRBJ2-5; possibly TRBD2 for D (5 bases). This CDR3 is 11 amino acids long. CDR1 is DFQATT, CDR2 SNEGSKA, per germline (reference sequence). CDR3 region: CSARRRESQYF. The CDR3 nucleotides read TGCAGTGCTAGGCGTAGGGAGAGCCAGTACTTC.

The chain carries TRBV2 and TRBJ1-6; D is possibly TRBD1 (6 bases). V lost 3 bases to trimming and J lost 6 bases, with 6 bases between them. CDR1 and CDR2 (germline): SNHLY, FYNNEI. This CDR3 comprises 13 residues. This CDR3 is CASSEGANSPLHF. Written as DNA, the CDR3 is TGTGCCAGCAGTGAGGGGGCTAATTCACCCCTCCACTTT. Together with reference TRBV2 and TRBJ1-6, the CDR3 gives the full variable domain: EPEVTQTPSHQVTQMGQEVILRCVPISNHLYFYWYRQILGQKVEFLVSFYNNEISEKSEIFDDQFSVERPDGSNFTLKIRSTKLEDSAMYFCASSEGANSPLHFGNGTRLTVT.

This clone came up a few times. V is TRBV4-1 and J is TRBJ2-3; tentative D call: TRBD2 (6 bases). The V and J ends lost 0 bases and 2 bases respectively, with 12 bases between them. The CDR3 runs to 16 residues. Germline V gives CDR1 MGHRA, CDR2 YSYEKL. CDR3 loop: CASSQDSTRPTDTQYF. DNA for the CDR3: TGCGCCAGCAGCCAAGATTCGACTAGACCCACAGATACGCAGTATTTT.